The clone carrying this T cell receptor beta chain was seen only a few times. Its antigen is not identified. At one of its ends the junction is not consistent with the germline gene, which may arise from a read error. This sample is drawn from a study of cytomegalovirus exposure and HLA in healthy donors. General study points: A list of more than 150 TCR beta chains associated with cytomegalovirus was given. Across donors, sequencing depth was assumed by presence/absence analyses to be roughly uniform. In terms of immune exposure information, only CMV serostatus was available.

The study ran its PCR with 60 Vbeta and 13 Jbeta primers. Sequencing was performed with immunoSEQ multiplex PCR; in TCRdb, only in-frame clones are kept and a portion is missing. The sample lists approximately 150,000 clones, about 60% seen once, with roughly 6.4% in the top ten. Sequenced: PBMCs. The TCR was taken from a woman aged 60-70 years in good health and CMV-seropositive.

The CDR3 DNA reads as TGTGCCAGCAGCTCTAATACCGGGACTATCTACACTGAGCAGTTCTTC. Translated: CASSSNTGTIYTEQFF. The chain couples TRBV28 to TRBJ2-1; the match to TRBD2 covers 7 bases. CDR3 length equals 16 residues. CDR1 is MDHEN, CDR2 SYDVKM, per germline.